These T cell receptor beta chains were read from a single sample in a study of blood T cell repertoires in COVID-19. The data were produced by immunoSEQ multiplex PCR, yet TCRdb's version contains in-frame clones alone and is incomplete. In the table there are 150,000 to 200,000 clones, more than 65% of which are singletons. The sequenced material came from PBMCs or T cells enriched from blood (not recorded which). All receptors derive from a man in his forties or fifties who had recovered from COVID-19. The CDR3 runs from the conserved cysteine through the conserved F or W. A D gene is named only where the DNA matches it firmly. Some rows have no size entry. The others give once, few or many, or a class for an expanded clone.

D	V	size	J	CDR3	DNA
.	TRBV28	few	TRBJ2-1	CASSYSGSANEQFF	TGTGCCAGCAGCTATAGCGGAAGTGCGAATGAGCAGTTCTTC
TRBD2	TRBV4-1	.	TRBJ2-7	CASSQGTNIPYEQYF	TGCGCCAGCAGCCAGGGGACTAATATCCCCTACGAGCAGTACTTC
.	TRBV14	few	TRBJ1-3	CASSRERLHSGNTIYF	TGTGCCAGCAGCCGAGAGAGACTCCACTCTGGAAACACCATATATTTT
TRBD1	TRBV2	.	TRBJ1-5	CASSGDRGLGQPQHF	TGTGCCAGCAGTGGGGACAGGGGGCTTGGACAGCCCCAGCATTTT
.	TRBV3-1/TRBV3-2	.	TRBJ2-7	CASSQDWGGREQYF	TGTGCCAGCAGCCAAGATTGGGGAGGTCGGGAGCAGTACTTC
TRBD2	TRBV28	.	TRBJ2-7	CASSSIAGASYEQYF	TGTGCCAGCAGTTCCATAGCGGGAGCTTCCTACGAGCAGTACTTC
TRBD2	TRBV4-1	.	TRBJ2-3	CASSKATGGTDTQYF	TGCGCCAGCAGCAAAGCAACCGGGGGGACAGATACGCAGTATTTT
.	TRBV5-1	.	TRBJ1-4	CASSLAGGDPGEKLFF	TGCGCCAGCAGCTTGGCGGGCGGGGACCCGGGCGAAAAACTGTTTTTT
.	TRBV7-9	.	TRBJ2-5	CASSLGMGQTLGTQYF	TGTGCCAGCAGCTTAGGAATGGGGCAGACCCTAGGGACCCAGTACTTC
TRBD1	TRBV19	.	TRBJ1-6	CASTDRRRLYNSPLHF	TGTGCCAGCACGGACAGGCGAAGATTGTATAATTCACCCCTCCACTTT
.	TRBV6-5	.	TRBJ1-5	CASRLKGGSNQPQHF	TGTGCCAGCAGGCTGAAAGGGGGTAGCAATCAGCCCCAGCATTTT
.	TRBV28	.	TRBJ1-1	CASLTQGNTEAFF	TGTGCCAGCCTGACACAGGGGAACACTGAAGCTTTCTTT
TRBD1	TRBV6-1	.	TRBJ1-1	CASSEDRVRTEAFF	TGTGCCAGCAGTGAGGACAGGGTCCGAACGGAAGCTTTCTTT
TRBD1	TRBV15	.	TRBJ1-6	CATSSGQGFDSPLHF	TGTGCCACCAGCAGCGGACAGGGGTTTGATTCACCCCTCCACTTT
.	TRBV28	.	TRBJ1-4	CASSLSGSGLEKLFF	TGTGCCAGCAGTTTATCAGGGTCGGGTCTGGAAAAACTGTTTTTT
.	TRBV12-3/TRBV12-4	.	TRBJ1-2	CASTPVQGRGYTF	TGTGCCAGCACCCCAGTCCAGGGTCGTGGCTACACCTTC